A selection of T cell receptor beta chains follows, all from one sample in a study of blood T cell repertoires in COVID-19. Generated by immunoSEQ multiplex PCR, the TCRdb table keeps only in-frame clones and is missing some. The data show under 350,000 clones, roughly 86% seen once. Specimen: PBMCs or T cells enriched from blood (not recorded which). These receptors came from a woman in her fifties or sixties who had recovered from COVID-19. CDR3s include the opening cysteine and the closing phenylalanine or tryptophan. A D gene is named only where the DNA matches it firmly. For some rows the clone size is stated as once, few or many, or as a class when expanded; others skip it.

v_gene: TRBV9; abundance: .; j_gene: TRBJ1-2; d_gene: .; CDR3nt: TGTGCCAGCAGCGGGGGGCCGGGCTACACCTTC; CDR3aa: CASSGGPGYTF
v_gene: TRBV19; abundance: .; j_gene: TRBJ2-5; d_gene: TRBD2; CDR3nt: TGTGCCAGTAGTGAGGCAGCGGGGGGGCCGGAGACCCAGTACTTC; CDR3aa: CASSEAAGGPETQYF
v_gene: TRBV6-1; abundance: .; j_gene: TRBJ2-7; d_gene: .; CDR3nt: TGTGCCAGCAGTGAGCGAGTCGCCGAGCAGTACTTC; CDR3aa: CASSERVAEQYF
v_gene: TRBV6-6; abundance: .; j_gene: TRBJ2-5; d_gene: .; CDR3nt: TGTGCCAGCAGTTACTCCGAAGGGGGAGAGACCCAGTACTTC; CDR3aa: CASSYSEGGETQYF
v_gene: TRBV10-1; abundance: .; j_gene: TRBJ2-5; d_gene: TRBD2; CDR3nt: TGCGCCAGCAGTCCCGGGACTAGCGGGGGGGCGCTGGGAGAGACCCAGTACTTC; CDR3aa: CASSPGTSGGALGETQYF
v_gene: TRBV28; abundance: few; j_gene: TRBJ2-6; d_gene: TRBD1; CDR3nt: TGTGCCAGCGGGGACAGACCGCCTACCAACGTCCTGACTTTC; CDR3aa: CASGDRPPTNVLTF
v_gene: TRBV6-5; abundance: .; j_gene: TRBJ2-5; d_gene: TRBD1; CDR3nt: TGTGCCAGCAGTTACTCTCAAGGACAGGGGGCAGAGACCCAGTACTTC; CDR3aa: CASSYSQGQGAETQYF
v_gene: TRBV6-5; abundance: .; j_gene: TRBJ1-6; d_gene: .; CDR3nt: TGTGCCAGCAGGTCTTATAATTCACCCCTCCACTTT; CDR3aa: CASRSYNSPLHF
v_gene: TRBV30; abundance: .; j_gene: TRBJ1-3; d_gene: .; CDR3nt: TGTGCCTGGAGTTTAGAAGGGGGTAGTTCTGGAAACACCATATATTTT; CDR3aa: CAWSLEGGSSGNTIYF
v_gene: TRBV7-3; abundance: .; j_gene: TRBJ1-6; d_gene: .; CDR3nt: TGTGCCAGCAGCCCAAGCGTTCGGGGGTTGGATAATTCACCCCTCCACTTT; CDR3aa: CASSPSVRGLDNSPLHF
v_gene: TRBV27; abundance: .; j_gene: TRBJ1-5; d_gene: .; CDR3nt: TGTGCCAGCAGACTCTATAGCAATCAGCCCCAGCATTTT; CDR3aa: CASRLYSNQPQHF
v_gene: TRBV29-1; abundance: .; j_gene: TRBJ2-3; d_gene: .; CDR3nt: TGCAGCGGACACACCGGTTTCACAGATACGCAGTATTTT; CDR3aa: CSGHTGFTDTQYF
v_gene: TRBV3-1/TRBV3-2; abundance: once; j_gene: TRBJ2-1; d_gene: TRBD2; CDR3nt: TGTGCCAGCAGTTCCGGGACTAGCGGGAGAAATGAGCAGTTCTTC; CDR3aa: CASSSGTSGRNEQFF
v_gene: TRBV11-3; abundance: .; j_gene: TRBJ1-1; d_gene: .; CDR3nt: TGTGCCAGCACACCGGGTCCCACGAACACTGAAGCTTTCTTT; CDR3aa: CASTPGPTNTEAFF
v_gene: TRBV5-1; abundance: .; j_gene: TRBJ2-5; d_gene: TRBD2; CDR3nt: TGCGCCACCTCCCCCGGGACTAATCAAGAGACCCAGTACTTC; CDR3aa: CATSPGTNQETQYF
v_gene: TRBV27; abundance: .; j_gene: TRBJ2-7; d_gene: TRBD1; CDR3nt: TGTGCCAGCAGTCGAGCCGGGACAGAGTTCTACGAGCAGTACTTC; CDR3aa: CASSRAGTEFYEQYF
v_gene: TRBV7-8; abundance: .; j_gene: TRBJ2-1; d_gene: TRBD2; CDR3nt: TGTGCCAGCAGCTTAGTACTGGGACTAGCACACCGTGAGCAGTTCTTC; CDR3aa: CASSLVLGLAHREQFF
v_gene: TRBV5-1; abundance: .; j_gene: TRBJ2-7; d_gene: TRBD2; CDR3nt: TGCGCCAGCAGTCGCGGGACTAGCGGGAGGGACCCCTACGAGCAGTACTTC; CDR3aa: CASSRGTSGRDPYEQYF
v_gene: TRBV3-1/TRBV3-2; abundance: .; j_gene: TRBJ1-5; d_gene: .; CDR3nt: TGTGCCAGCAGCCAAGATGCTCATGCAGGGTTAAGCAATCAGCCCCAGCATTTT; CDR3aa: CASSQDAHAGLSNQPQHF
v_gene: TRBV2; abundance: .; j_gene: TRBJ2-3; d_gene: TRBD1; CDR3nt: TGTGCCAGCAGGCAAGGATGGGGACAGGGGGCAGATACGCAGTATTTT; CDR3aa: CASRQGWGQGADTQYF
v_gene: TRBV6-1; abundance: .; j_gene: TRBJ1-2; d_gene: .; CDR3nt: TGTGCCAGCAGTGAAGGTCAGGGTTTATATGGCTACACCTTC; CDR3aa: CASSEGQGLYGYTF
v_gene: TRBV11-2; abundance: once; j_gene: TRBJ2-5; d_gene: TRBD1; CDR3nt: TGTGCCAGCATCTTGAGCCCGGACAGGGGAGAGACCCAGTACTTC; CDR3aa: CASILSPDRGETQYF
v_gene: TRBV27; abundance: .; j_gene: TRBJ2-7; d_gene: .; CDR3nt: TGTGCCAGCAGTGCGCCCTCCGGAGTGGCCTACGAGCAGTACTTC; CDR3aa: CASSAPSGVAYEQYF
v_gene: TRBV20-1; abundance: once; j_gene: TRBJ1-4; d_gene: .; CDR3nt: TGCAGTGCTAGGACTGCCCAAAAACTGTTTTTT; CDR3aa: CSARTAQKLFF
v_gene: TRBV15; abundance: .; j_gene: TRBJ2-3; d_gene: .; CDR3nt: TGTGCCACCAGCAGAACTCAGGGGAGCACAGATACGCAGTATTTT; CDR3aa: CATSRTQGSTDTQYF
v_gene: TRBV11-3; abundance: .; j_gene: TRBJ2-2; d_gene: TRBD2; CDR3nt: TGTGCCAGCAGCGATCCCCCCGGGGGGGCCGGGGAGCTGTTTTTT; CDR3aa: CASSDPPGGAGELFF
v_gene: TRBV27; abundance: .; j_gene: TRBJ1-1; d_gene: TRBD1; CDR3nt: TGTGCCAGCAGTTCTCTCCGACAGGGGGCTTTGAGCACTGAAGCTTTCTTT; CDR3aa: CASSSLRQGALSTEAFF
v_gene: TRBV10-3; abundance: .; j_gene: TRBJ1-1; d_gene: .; CDR3nt: TGTGCCATCAGTGGAGACACTGAAGCTTTCTTT; CDR3aa: CAISGDTEAFF
v_gene: TRBV5-4; abundance: .; j_gene: TRBJ2-5; d_gene: .; CDR3nt: TGTGCCAGCAGCCCCGTGATAGGGGGGGCCCAAGAGACCCAGTACTTC; CDR3aa: CASSPVIGGAQETQYF
v_gene: TRBV10-1; abundance: .; j_gene: TRBJ2-1; d_gene: TRBD2; CDR3nt: TGCGCCAGCGGTGGACTAGCGGGGAGTAATGAGCAGTTCTTC; CDR3aa: CASGGLAGSNEQFF
v_gene: TRBV24-1; abundance: .; j_gene: TRBJ1-5; d_gene: .; CDR3nt: TGTGCCACCGCGGACAATGATGCGCCCCAGCATTTT; CDR3aa: CATADNDAPQHF
v_gene: TRBV3-1/TRBV3-2; abundance: .; j_gene: TRBJ2-2; d_gene: .; CDR3nt: TGTGCCAGCAGCCGTCGCGCGGCGAACACCGGGGAGCTGTTTTTT; CDR3aa: CASSRRAANTGELFF
v_gene: TRBV6-5; abundance: .; j_gene: TRBJ2-1; d_gene: .; CDR3nt: TGTGCCAGCAGTTACTCGCTAATATACTCCTACAATGAGCAGTTCTTC; CDR3aa: CASSYSLIYSYNEQFF
v_gene: TRBV5-1; abundance: .; j_gene: TRBJ1-1; d_gene: .; CDR3nt: TGCGCCAGCAGCTTGGCAGGGGAAGTCCGAGCTTTCTTT; CDR3aa: CASSLAGEVRAFF
v_gene: TRBV27; abundance: .; j_gene: TRBJ2-5; d_gene: TRBD2; CDR3nt: TGTGCCAGCAGTCCGGGACTAGGGGAGACCCAGTACTTC; CDR3aa: CASSPGLGETQYF
v_gene: TRBV29-1; abundance: .; j_gene: TRBJ1-2; d_gene: TRBD1; CDR3nt: TGCAGCGCCGGGACAGGGGTTGGTGATGGCTACACCTTC; CDR3aa: CSAGTGVGDGYTF
v_gene: TRBV7-8; abundance: once; j_gene: TRBJ1-6; d_gene: .; CDR3nt: TGTGCCAGCAGCCTGGGGCAGGCGGACTCACCCCTCCACTTT; CDR3aa: CASSLGQADSPLHF
v_gene: TRBV27; abundance: .; j_gene: TRBJ2-1; d_gene: .; CDR3nt: TGTGCCAGCAGTTTATCGGCGGGAAGCTCCTACAATGAGCAGTTCTTC; CDR3aa: CASSLSAGSSYNEQFF
v_gene: TRBV24-1; abundance: .; j_gene: TRBJ1-2; d_gene: TRBD1; CDR3nt: TGTGCCACCAGTGAACCGGGACAGGGGAACTATGGCTACACCTTC; CDR3aa: CATSEPGQGNYGYTF
v_gene: TRBV28; abundance: .; j_gene: TRBJ2-7; d_gene: .; CDR3nt: TGTGCCAGCAGTTCAGTCACCTACGAGCAGTACTTC; CDR3aa: CASSSVTYEQYF
v_gene: TRBV28; abundance: .; j_gene: TRBJ1-5; d_gene: TRBD1; CDR3nt: TGTGCCAGCAGCGGCCGACAGGGGGCCAGCAATCAGCCCCAGCATTTT; CDR3aa: CASSGRQGASNQPQHF
v_gene: TRBV5-8; abundance: .; j_gene: TRBJ1-2; d_gene: TRBD1; CDR3nt: TGTGCCAGCAGCCGGGGAACAGGGGAGAACTATGGCTACACCTTC; CDR3aa: CASSRGTGENYGYTF